A selection of T cell receptor beta chains follows, all from one sample in a study of T cells expressing NK-cell markers. TCRdb processed the 5' RACE reads again and assigns one entry to each CDR3 protein, with no DNA. Its listing shows about 380,000 distinct CDR3 sequences. What was sequenced was blood T cells: a sorted CD56 or NKG2C T cell subset, CD4+ or CD8+ T cells, or bulk PBMC T cells (not recorded which). Receptors were obtained from a man aged 18-75 years in good health. CDR3s include the opening cysteine and the closing phenylalanine or tryptophan. Fields, in order: V gene, J gene, CDR3 protein.

v_gene: TRBV12-3/TRBV12-4
j_gene: TRBJ1-3
CDR3aa: CASRPPGPAGNTIYF

v_gene: TRBV11-2
j_gene: TRBJ2-2
CDR3aa: CASSSQGLAGSNTGELFF

v_gene: TRBV7-2
j_gene: TRBJ1-6
CDR3aa: CASSFDDNSPLHF

v_gene: TRBV7-3
j_gene: TRBJ2-2
CDR3aa: CASAGGANTGELFF

v_gene: TRBV20-1
j_gene: TRBJ2-5
CDR3aa: CSAPLTGHGETQYF

v_gene: TRBV12-3/TRBV12-4
j_gene: TRBJ2-2
CDR3aa: CASSLARGVSTGELFF

v_gene: TRBV7-8
j_gene: TRBJ2-1
CDR3aa: CASSLSPGGGYNEQFF

v_gene: TRBV6-1
j_gene: TRBJ1-2
CDR3aa: CASSRDRGYGYTF

v_gene: TRBV25-1
j_gene: TRBJ1-2
CDR3aa: CASSERTERYGYTF

v_gene: TRBV20-1
j_gene: TRBJ2-3
CDR3aa: CSAKGQPSVTDTQYF